A selection of T cell receptor beta chains follows, all from one sample in a study of T cells in Graves' hyperthyroidism and ophthalmopathy. TCRdb re-called the multiplex PCR reads with MiXCR, one entry per CDR3 protein. The sample records a few hundred thousand distinct CDR3 sequences, about 14% being singletons. The material sequenced was blood. These receptors were obtained from a woman between 40 and 55 years old with Graves' hyperthyroidism. Both conserved end residues are part of each CDR3. The D gene is left open where the match is weak. The size entry is marked missing in some rows and otherwise reads once, few, many or a size class.

clone_size j_call cdr3_length v_call d_call cdr3_aa cdr3_nt
many TRBJ2-3 15 TRBV3-1 - CASSQVVTPLDTQYF TGTGCCAGCAGCCAAGTCGTGACTCCCTTGGATACGCAGTATTTT
many TRBJ1-6 14 TRBV12-3/TRBV12-4 - CASSFGRLNSPLHF TGTGCCAGCAGTTTCGGCAGGCTGAATTCACCCCTCCACTTT
- TRBJ2-2 17 TRBV13 - CASSFSPHRLVWRELFF TGTGCCAGCAGCTTTTCCCCCCATCGACTAGTCTGGCGGGAGCTGTTTTTT
- TRBJ1-1 13 TRBV5-1 - CASLREMNTEAFF TGCGCCAGCCTCAGGGAAATGAACACTGAAGCTTTCTTT
many TRBJ2-2 14 TRBV7-8 - CASSFRGNTGELFF TGTGCCAGCAGCTTCAGGGGGAACACCGGGGAGCTGTTTTTT
few TRBJ1-1 13 TRBV10-3 - CAISGTPNTEAFF TGTGCCATCTCCGGGACACCGAACACTGAAGCTTTCTTT
many TRBJ1-5 11 TRBV2 - CASREGQPQHF TGTGCCAGCAGAGAGGGTCAGCCCCAGCATTTT
many TRBJ1-1 17 TRBV28 TRBD1 CASSLRTGAGMNTEAFF TGTGCCAGCAGTTTAAGGACAGGGGCGGGGATGAACACTGAAGCTTTCTTT
- TRBJ2-7 13 TRBV29-1 TRBD1 CSVAPGTGYEQYF TGCAGCGTTGCGCCCGGGACAGGGTACGAGCAGTACTTC
many TRBJ1-2 15 TRBV12-3/TRBV12-4 TRBD1 CASTSTGDANYGYTF TGTGCCAGCACTTCCACAGGGGACGCTAACTATGGCTACACCTTC
many TRBJ1-1 15 TRBV28 - CASTRGGSTNTEAFF TGTGCCAGCACCCGTGGGGGCAGCACCAACACGGAAGCTTTCTTT
many TRBJ2-1 15 TRBV5-1 - CASTNYQMDGNEQFF TGCGCCAGCACCAATTATCAAATGGATGGAAATGAGCAGTTCTTC
many TRBJ2-7 13 TRBV10-3 - CAITPRGYDEQYF TGTGCCATCACCCCCCGGGGGTACGACGAGCAGTACTTC
few TRBJ2-2 14 TRBV6-1 - CASSVAENTGELFF TGTGCCAGCAGCGTAGCGGAGAACACCGGGGAGCTGTTTTTT
many TRBJ1-1 13 TRBV20-1 - CSATDSLNTEAFF TGCAGTGCGACGGACAGCTTGAACACTGAAGCTTTCTTT
few TRBJ2-2 15 TRBV5-1 - CASSSGQSGTGELFF TGCGCCAGCAGCTCGGGACAAAGCGGCACCGGGGAGCTGTTTTTT
many TRBJ2-1 14 TRBV7-8 - CASSPEEISNEQFF TGTGCCAGCAGCCCCGAGGAGATCTCAAATGAGCAGTTCTTC
many TRBJ2-1 14 TRBV28 - CASSSGGGNNEQFF TGTGCCAGCAGTTCAGGGGGGGGAAACAATGAGCAGTTCTTC